This T cell receptor (beta chain) is drawn from a study of T cell changes during pregnancy in multiple sclerosis (dated by TCRdb to between 2017 and 2020). Background for the entire study: In women with multiple sclerosis, the researchers looked at how the T cell repertoire shifted as pregnancy progressed.

On this clone itself: No cognate antigen has been identified for it. Base-call qualities are not available, and no considerably larger clone is one nucleotide away.

Reading the germline V gene gives CDR1 MRHNA and CDR2 SNTAGT. Germline trimming: 2 bases from V, 5 bases from J; junction bases outside gene matches: 0. Spanning cysteine to phenylalanine, the CDR3 consists of 15 amino acids. Only the CDR3 part of the read is kept: 45 bases, read in frame from the first base. Library method: the immunoSEQ multiplex PCR assay. What TCRdb holds here is the immuneACCESS table cut down to in-frame rearrangements. Part of the clones is not present; checked against another copy, under half of the missing clones reflect an unresolved V gene, and the others are unexplained. Recorded for this sample are tens of thousands of clones; around 94% of them occurred a single time. Roughly 0.93% of the sample belongs to the ten largest clones.

Recombination joined TRBV6-4 with TRBJ1-6; TRBD1 lines up with 10 middle nucleotides. The clonotype originates from a female donor in good health, enrolled as a control in a pregnancy study. Sample: peripheral blood, taken in the second trimester of pregnancy. Here is the DNA: TGTGCCAGCAGTGACGGGACAGGGGATAATTCACCCCTCCACTTT. This translates into CASSDGTGDNSPLHF.